This T cell receptor (beta chain) comes out of a study of regulatory T cells in long-lasting Graves disease. Study-level information: Over-5-year antithyroid drug use with positive TSH receptor antibodies defined persistent Graves' disease in the study.

Relying on iRepertoire HTBI primers and Arm-PCR of CDR3 regions, the team built TCR beta libraries. TCRdb re-called the multiplex PCR reads with MiXCR, one entry per CDR3 protein. This table holds over 650,000 distinct CDR3 sequences, approximately 29% found once. The germline gives CDR1 DFQATT, CDR2 SNEGSKA (reference sequence). The length of the CDR3 is 12 residues. V lost 0 bases and J lost 5, with 7 bases in between. Time point noted: persistent/refractory GD, antithyroid drugs over 5 years with positive TRAb. After RNA was extracted from PBMCs, the TCR library was made from it. This clonotype showed up many times. Antigen: not known. Study findings and constraints: Small sample size may have lowered accuracy. Favored usage of TRBV28, TRBJ1-2 and TRBJ2-5 was recorded in persistent disease. A greater number of public clonotypes (around 2,700) was shared by persistent patients than by new patients (over 900).

The clonotype originates from a female donor with Graves disease. The J gene is TRBJ2-5, the V gene TRBV20-1; D unclear. The sequenced sample was peripheral blood mononuclear cells (PBMCs), obtained when the disease was refractory, from a patient treated with antithyroid drugs. CDR3: CSARDQRETQYF. The CDR3 coding sequence is TGCAGTGCTAGAGATCAGAGGGAGACCCAGTACTTC.